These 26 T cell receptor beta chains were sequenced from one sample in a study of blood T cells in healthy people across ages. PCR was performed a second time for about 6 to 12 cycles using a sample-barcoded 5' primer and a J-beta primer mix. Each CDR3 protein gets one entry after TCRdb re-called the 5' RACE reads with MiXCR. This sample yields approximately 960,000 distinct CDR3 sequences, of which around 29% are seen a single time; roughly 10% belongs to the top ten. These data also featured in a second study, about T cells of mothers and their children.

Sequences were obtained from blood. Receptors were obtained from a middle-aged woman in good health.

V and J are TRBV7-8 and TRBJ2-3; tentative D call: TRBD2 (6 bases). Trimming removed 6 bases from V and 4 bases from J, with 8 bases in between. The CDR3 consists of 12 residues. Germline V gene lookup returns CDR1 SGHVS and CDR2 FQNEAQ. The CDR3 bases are TGTGCCAGCAGAAGGGACTCAGATACGCAGTATTTT. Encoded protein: CASRRDSDTQYF.

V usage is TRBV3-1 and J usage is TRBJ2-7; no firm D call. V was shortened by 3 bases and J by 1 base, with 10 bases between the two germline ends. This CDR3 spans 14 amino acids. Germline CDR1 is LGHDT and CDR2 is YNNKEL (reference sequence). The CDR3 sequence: CASSHRRLSYEQYF. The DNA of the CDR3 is TGTGCCAGCAGCCACCGCAGGCTTTCCTACGAGCAGTACTTC.

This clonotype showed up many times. The CDR3 bases are TGTGCCAGCAGCTTTGCGGGGGATAGGGAGACCCAGTACTTC. It encodes CASSFAGDRETQYF. V and J are TRBV7-9 and TRBJ2-5, with 7 positions matching TRBD2. This CDR3 is 14 amino acids long. Germline V CDR1 and CDR2: SEHNR, FQNEAQ (reference sequence). The V segment lost 3 bases and the J segment 5 bases; nucleotides outside the gene matches: 6.

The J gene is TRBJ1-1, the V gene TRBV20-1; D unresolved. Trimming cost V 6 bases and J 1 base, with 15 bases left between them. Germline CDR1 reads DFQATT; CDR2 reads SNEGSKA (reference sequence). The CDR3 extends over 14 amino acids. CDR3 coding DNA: TGCAGTGCACCCGCCTTAAAGGGGAACACTGAAGCTTTCTTT. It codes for CSAPALKGNTEAFF.

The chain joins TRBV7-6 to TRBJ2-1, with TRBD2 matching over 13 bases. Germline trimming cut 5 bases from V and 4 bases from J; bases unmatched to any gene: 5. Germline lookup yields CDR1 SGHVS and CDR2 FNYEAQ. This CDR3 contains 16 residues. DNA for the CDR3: TGTGCCAGCAGCGGGGGACTAGCGGGAACTTACAATGAGCAGTTCTTC. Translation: CASSGGLAGTYNEQFF.

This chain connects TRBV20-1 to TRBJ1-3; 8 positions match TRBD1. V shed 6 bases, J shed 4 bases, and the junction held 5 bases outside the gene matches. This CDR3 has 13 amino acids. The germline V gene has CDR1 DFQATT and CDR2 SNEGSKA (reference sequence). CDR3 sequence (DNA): TGCAGTGCAAGGACAGGGAGAGGAAACACCATATATTTT. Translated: CSARTGRGNTIYF.

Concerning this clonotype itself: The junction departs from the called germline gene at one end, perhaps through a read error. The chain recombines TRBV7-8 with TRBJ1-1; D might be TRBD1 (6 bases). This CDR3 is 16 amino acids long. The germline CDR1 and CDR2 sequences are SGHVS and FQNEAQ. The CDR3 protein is CTSSPSPGGASTEAFF. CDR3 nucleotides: TGTACCAGCAGCCCCTCACCGGGGGGCGCGTCCACTGAAGCTTTCTTT. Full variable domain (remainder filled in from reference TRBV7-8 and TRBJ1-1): GAGVSQSPRYKVAKRGQDVALRCDPISGHVSLFWYQQALGQGPEFLTYFQNEAQLDKSGLPSDRFFAERPEGSVSTLKIQRTQQEDSAVYLCTSSPSPGGASTEAFFGQGTRLTVV.

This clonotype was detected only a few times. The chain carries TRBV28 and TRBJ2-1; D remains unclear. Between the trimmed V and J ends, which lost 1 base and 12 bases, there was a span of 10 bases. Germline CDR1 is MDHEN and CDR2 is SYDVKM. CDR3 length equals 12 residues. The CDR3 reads CASSLLAWGQFF. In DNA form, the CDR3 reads TGTGCCAGCAGTTTATTGGCCTGGGGGCAGTTCTTC.

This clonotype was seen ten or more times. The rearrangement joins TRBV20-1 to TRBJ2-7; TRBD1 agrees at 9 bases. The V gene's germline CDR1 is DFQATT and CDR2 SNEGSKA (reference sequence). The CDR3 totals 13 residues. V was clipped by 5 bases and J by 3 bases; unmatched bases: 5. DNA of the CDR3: TGCAGTGCTGGGGGGACAGGGATCTACGAGCAGTACTTC. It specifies CSAGGTGIYEQYF.

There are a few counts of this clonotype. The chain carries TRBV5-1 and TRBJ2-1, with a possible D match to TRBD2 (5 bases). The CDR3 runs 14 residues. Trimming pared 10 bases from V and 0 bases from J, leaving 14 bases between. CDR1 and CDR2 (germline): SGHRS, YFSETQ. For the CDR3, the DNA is TGCGCCGGCCGACGGGGTCTCTCCTACAATGAGCAGTTCTTC. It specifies CAGRRGLSYNEQFF.

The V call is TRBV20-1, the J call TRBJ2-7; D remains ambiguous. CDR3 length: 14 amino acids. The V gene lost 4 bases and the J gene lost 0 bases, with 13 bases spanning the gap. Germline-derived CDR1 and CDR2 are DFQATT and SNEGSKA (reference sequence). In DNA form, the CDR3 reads TGCAGTGCTACCCGGACGGTCGGCTCCTACGAGCAGTACTTC. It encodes CSATRTVGSYEQYF.

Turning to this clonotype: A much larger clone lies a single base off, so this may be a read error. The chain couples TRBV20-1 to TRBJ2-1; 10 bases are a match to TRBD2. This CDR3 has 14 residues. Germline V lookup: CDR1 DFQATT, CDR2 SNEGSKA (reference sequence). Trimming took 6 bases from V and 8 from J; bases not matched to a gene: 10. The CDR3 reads CSANRAGGLYEQFF. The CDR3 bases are TGCAGTGCAAACCGAGCGGGGGGGCTCTATGAGCAGTTCTTC.

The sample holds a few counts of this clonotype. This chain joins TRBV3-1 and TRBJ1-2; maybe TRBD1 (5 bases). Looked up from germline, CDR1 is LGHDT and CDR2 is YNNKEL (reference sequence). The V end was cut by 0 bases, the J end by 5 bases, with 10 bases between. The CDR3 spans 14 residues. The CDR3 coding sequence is TGTGCCAGCAGCCAAGAGCTAACAGGATATGGCTACACCTTC. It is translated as CASSQELTGYGYTF.

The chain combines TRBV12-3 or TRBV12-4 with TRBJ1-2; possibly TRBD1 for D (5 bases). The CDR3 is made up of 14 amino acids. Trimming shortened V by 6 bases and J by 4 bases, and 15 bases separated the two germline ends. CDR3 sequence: CASSPGPRGYGYTF. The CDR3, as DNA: TGTGCCAGCAGCCCGGGACCGCGGGGCTATGGCTACACCTTC.

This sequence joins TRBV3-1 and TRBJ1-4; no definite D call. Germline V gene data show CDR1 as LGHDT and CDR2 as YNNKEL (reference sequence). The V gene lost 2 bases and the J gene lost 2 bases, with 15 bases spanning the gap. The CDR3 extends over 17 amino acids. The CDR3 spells CASSQLPGYITNEKLFF. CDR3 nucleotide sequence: TGTGCCAGCAGCCAACTTCCGGGGTATATTACTAATGAAAAACTGTTTTTT.

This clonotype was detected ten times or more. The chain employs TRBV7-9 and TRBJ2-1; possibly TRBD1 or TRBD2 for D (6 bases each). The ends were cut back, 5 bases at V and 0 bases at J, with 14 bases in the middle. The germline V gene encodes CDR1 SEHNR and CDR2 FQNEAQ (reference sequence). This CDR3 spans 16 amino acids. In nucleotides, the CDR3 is TGTGCCAGCAGCCCGGGGGCGCTTAGCTCCTACAATGAGCAGTTCTTC. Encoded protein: CASSPGALSSYNEQFF.

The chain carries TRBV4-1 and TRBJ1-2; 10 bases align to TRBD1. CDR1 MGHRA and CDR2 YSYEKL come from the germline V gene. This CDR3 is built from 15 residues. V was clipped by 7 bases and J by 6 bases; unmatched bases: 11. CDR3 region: CASTPRFGTGDGYTF. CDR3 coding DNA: TGCGCCAGCACTCCAAGATTCGGGACAGGGGATGGCTACACCTTC.

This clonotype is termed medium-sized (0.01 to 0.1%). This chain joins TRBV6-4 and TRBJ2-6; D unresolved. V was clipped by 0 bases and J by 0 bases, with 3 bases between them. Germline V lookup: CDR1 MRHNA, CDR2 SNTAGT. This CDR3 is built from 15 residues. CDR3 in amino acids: CASSDSSSGANVLTF. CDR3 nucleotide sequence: TGTGCCAGCAGTGACTCGAGCTCTGGGGCCAACGTCCTGACTTTC.

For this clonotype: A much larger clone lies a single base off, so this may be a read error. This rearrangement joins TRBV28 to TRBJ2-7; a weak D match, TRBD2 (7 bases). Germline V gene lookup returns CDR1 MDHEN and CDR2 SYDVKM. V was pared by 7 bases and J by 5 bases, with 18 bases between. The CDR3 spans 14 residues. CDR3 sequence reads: CASILQGGGHEQYF. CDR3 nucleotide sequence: TGTGCCAGCATTCTACAAGGGGGGGGGCACGAGCAGTACTTC.

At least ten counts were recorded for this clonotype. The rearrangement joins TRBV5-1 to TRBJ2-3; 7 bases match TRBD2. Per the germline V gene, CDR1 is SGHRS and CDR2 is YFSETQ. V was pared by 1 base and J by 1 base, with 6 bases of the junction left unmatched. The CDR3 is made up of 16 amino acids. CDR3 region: CASSLRAGERTDTQYF. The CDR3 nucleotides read TGCGCCAGCAGCTTGAGGGCGGGGGAGCGCACAGATACGCAGTATTTT.

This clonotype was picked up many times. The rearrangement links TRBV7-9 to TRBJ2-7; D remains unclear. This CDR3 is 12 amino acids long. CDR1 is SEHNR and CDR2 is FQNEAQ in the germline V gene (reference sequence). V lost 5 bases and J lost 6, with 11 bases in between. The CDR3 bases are TGTGCCAGCAGCCCGCTTGGACCCGAGCAGTACTTC. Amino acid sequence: CASSPLGPEQYF.

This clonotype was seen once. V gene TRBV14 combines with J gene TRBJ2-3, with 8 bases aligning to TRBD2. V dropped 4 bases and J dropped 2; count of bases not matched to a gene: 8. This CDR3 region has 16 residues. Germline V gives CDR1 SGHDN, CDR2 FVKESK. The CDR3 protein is CASSPITGGLTDTQYF. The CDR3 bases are TGTGCCAGCAGCCCGATAACGGGGGGGCTCACAGATACGCAGTATTTT.

CDR3 sequence (DNA): TGTGCCTGGGGTATGGGAGTAGGACAGGGGATGATGGATACGCAGTATTTT. Translated, it gives CAWGMGVGQGMMDTQYF. V is TRBV30 and J is TRBJ2-3; 9 nucleotides align to TRBD1. Trimming took 5 bases from V and 6 from J; bases not matched to a gene: 18. This CDR3 is 17 amino acids long. CDR1 GTSNPN and CDR2 SVGIG come from the germline V gene (reference sequence).

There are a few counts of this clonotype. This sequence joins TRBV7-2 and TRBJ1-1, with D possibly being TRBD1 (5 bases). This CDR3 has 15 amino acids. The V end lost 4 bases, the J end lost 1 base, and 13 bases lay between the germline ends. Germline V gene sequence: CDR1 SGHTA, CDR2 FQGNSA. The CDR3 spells CASSSQGIGNTEAFF. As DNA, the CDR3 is TGTGCCAGCAGCTCCCAGGGAATCGGGAACACTGAAGCTTTCTTT.

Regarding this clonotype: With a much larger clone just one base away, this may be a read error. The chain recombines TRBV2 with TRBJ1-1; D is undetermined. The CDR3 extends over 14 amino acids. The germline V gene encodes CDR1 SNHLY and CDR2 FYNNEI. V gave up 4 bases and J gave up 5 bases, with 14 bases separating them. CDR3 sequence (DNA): TGTGCCAGCAGTGGGGTAGGGAGGGAGACTGAAGCTTTCTTT. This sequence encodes CASSGVGRETEAFF.

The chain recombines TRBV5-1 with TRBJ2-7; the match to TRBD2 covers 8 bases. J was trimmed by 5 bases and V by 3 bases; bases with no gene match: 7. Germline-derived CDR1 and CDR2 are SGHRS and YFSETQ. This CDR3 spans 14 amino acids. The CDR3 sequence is CASSCQRGIHEQYF. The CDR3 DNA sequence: TGCGCCAGCAGCTGCCAGCGGGGGATCCACGAGCAGTACTTC. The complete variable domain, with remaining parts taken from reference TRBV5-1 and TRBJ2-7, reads KAGVTQTPRYLIKTRGQQVTLSCSPISGHRSVSWYQQTPGQGLQFLFEYFSETQRNKGNFPGRFSGRQFSNSRSEMNVSTLELGDSALYLCASSCQRGIHEQYFGPGTRLTVT.